Each of the 8 T cell receptor beta chains below was sequenced from the same sample in a study of blood T cells in healthy people across ages. A J-beta primer mix and a sample-barcoded 5' primer were used in a second PCR of about 7 to 12 cycles. TCRdb redid the calling of the 5' RACE reads with MiXCR, one entry per CDR3 protein. The table shows 1.5 million to 2 million distinct CDR3 sequences, with roughly 49% occurring only once. Specimen: blood. These receptors came from a woman between 40 and 50 years old in good health.

The rearrangement joins TRBV20-1 to TRBJ1-2; a possible D gene is TRBD1 (6 bases). V was cut by 6 bases and J by 2 bases, with 16 bases left in between. From germline, CDR1 is DFQATT and CDR2 SNEGSKA (reference sequence). The CDR3 consists of 14 residues. In DNA form, the CDR3 reads TGCAGTGCCATCGGGGGGGGCCAAAACTATGGCTACACCTTC. Protein product: CSAIGGGQNYGYTF.

The chain has TRBV7-3 and TRBJ2-7; D possibly uses TRBD1 or TRBD2 (5 bases each). The end of the DNA aligns better with TRBJ2-5, so the J call may be wrong. Germline V gene data show CDR1 as SGHTA and CDR2 as FQGTGA. The CDR3 length is 13 residues. For the CDR3, the DNA is TGTGCCAGCAGCTCCCACGGGGCAGAGACCCAGTACTTC. Protein sequence: CASSSHGAETQYF.

The sample holds one count of this clonotype. The V gene is TRBV6-1, the J gene TRBJ2-7, with D perhaps matching TRBD2 (5 bases). The J call is in doubt because the DNA end fits TRBJ2-5 better. Germline CDR1 MNHNS, CDR2 SASEGT. CDR3 length: 17 residues. CDR3 protein: CASTPEAGISSEETQYF. CDR3 coding DNA: TGTGCCAGCACTCCCGAGGCGGGTATCTCAAGTGAGGAGACCCAGTACTTC.

The chain combines TRBV12-3 or TRBV12-4 with TRBJ2-3; TRBD2 matches 8 bases. Unmatched junction bases numbered 7, after V lost 1 base and J lost 1 base. This CDR3 region has 17 residues. The CDR3 coding sequence is TGTGCCAGCAGTTTAGGGCCTTTAGCGGGGCGCACAGATACGCAGTATTTT. Translation: CASSLGPLAGRTDTQYF.

V usage is TRBV7-2 and J usage is TRBJ2-7; D is uncertain. Germline V gives CDR1 SGHTA, CDR2 FQGNSA. V lost 1 base to trimming and J lost 7 bases, with 20 bases between them. This CDR3 is 16 amino acids long. In nucleotides, the CDR3 is TGTGCCAGCAGCTTAGAGAGACATAGCTCCTACAATGAGCAGTACTTC. It yields the protein CASSLERHSSYNEQYF.

The J gene is TRBJ1-6, the V gene TRBV14; D not resolved. Trimming stripped 0 bases from V and 7 bases from J, with 7 bases between. CDR3 size: 14 residues. CDR1 is SGHDN and CDR2 is FVKESK in the germline V gene. The CDR3 is CASSQERVNSPLHF. The CDR3 nucleotides are TGTGCCAGCAGCCAAGAGAGGGTGAATTCACCCCTCCACTTT.

CDR3 sequence: CASSLASHSNYGYTF. The CDR3 coding sequence is TGTGCCAGCAGCTTAGCCTCACACTCTAACTATGGCTACACCTTC. The chain carries TRBV7-2 and TRBJ1-2; D is ambiguous. V lost 0 bases and J lost 0, with 8 bases in between. CDR3 length equals 15 residues. CDR1 and CDR2 from the germline V gene are SGHTA and FQGNSA.

This clonotype occurred a few times. J is TRBJ2-3 and V is TRBV7-3, with D possibly TRBD1 on 5 matching bases. Germline-derived CDR1 and CDR2 are SGHTA and FQGTGA. The CDR3 consists of 15 residues. Trimming cost V 2 bases and J 6 bases, with 15 bases left between them. The CDR3 nucleotides are TGTGCCAGCAGCTTAGGGGCCACGGTTGGGGATACGCAGTATTTT. Its protein product is CASSLGATVGDTQYF. The whole variable domain, remainder taken from reference TRBV7-3 and TRBJ2-3, is GAGVSQTPSNKVTEKGKYVELRCDPISGHTALYWYRQSLGQGPEFLIYFQGTGAADDSGLPNDRFFAVRPEGSVSTLKIQRTERGDSAVYLCASSLGATVGDTQYFGPGTRLTVL.